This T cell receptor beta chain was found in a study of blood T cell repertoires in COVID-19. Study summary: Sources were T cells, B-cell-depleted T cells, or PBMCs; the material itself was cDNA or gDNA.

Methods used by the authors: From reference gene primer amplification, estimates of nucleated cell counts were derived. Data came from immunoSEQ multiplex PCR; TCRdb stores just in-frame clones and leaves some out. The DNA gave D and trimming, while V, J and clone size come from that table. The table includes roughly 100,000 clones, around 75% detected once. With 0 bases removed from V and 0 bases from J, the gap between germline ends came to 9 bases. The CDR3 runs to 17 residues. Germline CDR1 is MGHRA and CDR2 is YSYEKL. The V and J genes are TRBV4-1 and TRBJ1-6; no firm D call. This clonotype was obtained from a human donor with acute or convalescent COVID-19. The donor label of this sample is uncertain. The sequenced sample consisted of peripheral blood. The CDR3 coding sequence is TGCGCCAGCAGCCAAGATGAGGGAAGCTCCTATAATTCACCCCTCCACTTT. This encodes CASSQDEGSSYNSPLHF.